These 32 T cell receptor beta chains came from one sample sequenced in a study of cytomegalovirus exposure and HLA in healthy donors. The PCR was carried out with 60 Vbeta primers and 13 Jbeta primers. Clones were sequenced by immunoSEQ multiplex PCR, and TCRdb holds only the in-frame ones, with some missing. The profile shows 110,000 or so clones, 77% of them singletons. Material for sequencing was PBMCs. Receptor source: a man aged 18-30 years in good health and CMV-seropositive.

CDR3 nucleotides: TGTGCCAGCTCACCAGAACAGGGGGGAAGCAATCAGCCCCAGCATTTT. Translating it yields CASSPEQGGSNQPQHF. The chain is built from TRBV18 and TRBJ1-5, with 8 bases fitting TRBD1. CDR3 length: 16 residues. The germline V gene has CDR1 KGHSH and CDR2 LQKENI. V shed 2 bases and J 1 base; nucleotides not matched to a gene: 4.

V gene TRBV7-3 combines with J gene TRBJ2-2; D possibly corresponds to TRBD2 (5 bases). This CDR3 contains 12 residues. Germline V gene sequence: CDR1 SGHTA, CDR2 FQGTGA. V was trimmed by 5 bases and J by 5 bases, leaving 6 bases between them. CDR3 DNA sequence: TGTGCCAGCAGCCGGGATACCGGGGAGCTGTTTTTT. Translated, it gives CASSRDTGELFF. Looking up the rest from reference TRBV7-3 and TRBJ2-2 gives the full variable domain: GAGVSQTPSNKVTEKGKYVELRCDPISGHTALYWYRQSLGQGPEFLIYFQGTGAADDSGLPNDRFFAVRPEGSVSTLKIQRTERGDSAVYLCASSRDTGELFFGEGSRLTVL.

This clone has just a few counts. The CDR3 bases are TGTGCCAGCACGGGTGCGGGACTTGGTGGCGAGCAGTACTTC. This translates into CASTGAGLGGEQYF. The chain carries TRBV6-5 and TRBJ2-7; tentative D call: TRBD2 (6 bases). The CDR3 runs to 14 residues. V lost 7 bases and J lost 6, with 19 bases in between. CDR1 is MNHEY and CDR2 is SVGAGI in the germline V gene.

The chain employs TRBV30 and TRBJ2-3, with D possibly matching TRBD1 (6 bases). V lost 0 bases and J 6 bases, leaving 10 bases between the germline ends. Germline loops: CDR1 GTSNPN, CDR2 SVGIG (reference sequence). The CDR3 totals 13 residues. CDR3 sequence: CAWSVPGQDTQYF. The CDR3 nucleotides read TGTGCCTGGAGTGTACCCGGACAGGATACGCAGTATTTT.

The rearrangement uses TRBV5-1 and TRBJ2-5; D not resolved. V shed 2 bases and J shed 5 bases, with 10 bases lying between them. Germline assignment: CDR1 SGHRS and CDR2 YFSETQ. The CDR3 is 13 residues long. CDR3 bases: TGCGCCAGCAGCTTAACTATGCGGGAGACCCAGTACTTC. Translating gives CASSLTMRETQYF.

The chain recombines TRBV4-1 with TRBJ2-6; TRBD1 matches at 8 bases. Looked up from germline, CDR1 is MGHRA and CDR2 is YSYEKL. The V segment lost 1 base and the J segment 3 bases; nucleotides outside the gene matches: 14. This CDR3 region has 20 residues. CDR3 in amino acids: CASSQGATGQVFVGANVLTF. For the CDR3, the DNA is TGCGCCAGCAGCCAAGGGGCAACGGGACAGGTTTTCGTTGGGGCCAACGTCCTGACTTTC.

This CDR3 is CSVSLGGETQYF. The CDR3 DNA reads as TGCAGCGTGTCCTTGGGGGGAGAGACCCAGTACTTC. This sequence joins TRBV29-1 and TRBJ2-5; D may be TRBD2 (6 bases). Trimming stripped 6 bases from V and 4 bases from J, with 12 bases between. CDR3 length equals 12 residues. CDR1 and CDR2 from the germline V gene are SQVTM and ANQGSEA.

A remark on this clone: One end of the junction varies from germline; a read error may be responsible. This chain links TRBV29-1 with TRBJ2-7; tentatively, D is TRBD2 (6 bases). Germline V gene lookup returns CDR1 SQVTM and CDR2 ANQGSEA. The CDR3 has 14 amino acids. CDR3 sequence: CNVGVWGRKYEQYF. In DNA form, the CDR3 reads TGCAACGTTGGGGTCTGGGGGAGGAAGTACGAGCAGTACTTC.

This chain links TRBV6-1 with TRBJ1-5, with TRBD1 as a possible D gene (6 bases). The CDR3 has 17 residues. V dropped 0 bases and J dropped 7 bases, with 19 bases sitting between them. CDR1 and CDR2 from the germline V gene are MNHNS and SASEGT. CDR3 loop: CASSEAQSLQGIQPQHF. CDR3 DNA: TGTGCCAGCAGTGAAGCCCAATCGTTACAGGGTATCCAGCCCCAGCATTTT.

The chain links TRBV5-1 to TRBJ2-5, with 8 bases fitting TRBD1. Per germline, CDR1 SGHRS and CDR2 YFSETQ. Trimming removed 4 bases from V and 0 bases from J; junction bases left unmatched: 2. The CDR3 has 14 residues. This CDR3 reads CASSGTGYQETQYF. CDR3 in DNA: TGCGCCAGCAGCGGGACAGGATACCAAGAGACCCAGTACTTC.

CDR3: CASSLADGLLGEQFF. Here the CDR3 DNA reads TGTGCCAGCAGTCTAGCGGACGGTCTCCTTGGTGAGCAGTTCTTC. V gene TRBV7-9 combines with J gene TRBJ2-1; TRBD2 agrees at 7 bases. The junction had 14 bases not matched to a gene; V was cut back by 6 bases and J by 9 bases. CDR1 and CDR2 from the germline V gene are SEHNR and FQNEAQ (reference sequence). This CDR3 comprises 15 residues.

The rearrangement joins TRBV5-1 to TRBJ2-1; 10 positions match TRBD2. This CDR3 is 18 amino acids long. From germline, CDR1 is SGHRS and CDR2 YFSETQ. The junction had 8 bases not matched to a gene; V was cut back by 2 bases and J by 0 bases. The CDR3 sequence is CASSLASGGLRSYNEQFF. The DNA for the CDR3 is TGCGCCAGCAGCTTAGCTAGCGGGGGCCTTCGCTCCTACAATGAGCAGTTCTTC.

The rearrangement uses TRBV30 and TRBJ2-3; 12 nucleotides match TRBD2. The germline V gene encodes CDR1 GTSNPN and CDR2 SVGIG (reference sequence). The CDR3 contains 19 residues. With 2 bases clipped from V and 1 base from J, the junction kept 13 bases outside the gene matches. The CDR3 here is CAWSSPLAGGRGGTDTQYF. CDR3 sequence (DNA): TGTGCCTGGAGTTCCCCGCTAGCGGGGGGGCGAGGGGGCACAGATACGCAGTATTTT.

The chain employs TRBV30 and TRBJ2-7; no clear D. Trimming took 0 bases from V and 4 from J, leaving 7 bases between them. CDR3 length equals 12 residues. The germline gives CDR1 GTSNPN, CDR2 SVGIG (reference sequence). DNA of the CDR3: TGTGCCTGGAGTGTAGGCGGATACGAGCAGTACTTC. Protein: CAWSVGGYEQYF.

The chain has TRBV10-3 and TRBJ2-3; maybe TRBD1 (5 bases). Germline-derived CDR1 and CDR2 are ENHRY and SYGVKD. The CDR3 sequence is 14 residues long. Trimming stripped 5 bases from V and 1 base from J, with 10 bases between. The CDR3 nucleotides read TGTGCCATCAGTACAAAGACAGGCACAGATACGCAGTATTTT. Protein product: CAISTKTGTDTQYF.

Only one count was recorded for this clone. The chain links TRBV6-6 to TRBJ1-2, with 11 bases lining up with TRBD1. After removal of 6 bases from V and 6 bases from J, the junction contained 9 bases not matched to a gene. The CDR3 totals 15 residues. Germline loops: CDR1 MNHNY, CDR2 SVGAGI (reference sequence). The DNA for the CDR3 is TGTGCCAGCAGCCATCCCGGGACAGGGGGGCATGGCTACACCTTC. This gives the protein CASSHPGTGGHGYTF.

The rearrangement uses TRBV9 and TRBJ2-7; no definite D call. Germline V gene sequence: CDR1 SGDLS, CDR2 YYNGEE. Between the trimmed V and J ends, which lost 0 bases and 3 bases, there was a span of 7 bases. This CDR3 spans 13 amino acids. The CDR3 here is CASSVGPDYEQYF. The CDR3 nucleotides read TGTGCCAGCAGCGTAGGGCCAGACTACGAGCAGTACTTC.

The chain carries TRBV2 and TRBJ1-1, with D maybe TRBD1 (6 bases). The V and J ends lost 7 bases and 3 bases respectively, with 15 bases between them. The CDR3 runs 14 residues. The germline V gene encodes CDR1 SNHLY and CDR2 FYNNEI. This chain's CDR3 is CASKAGTSYTEAFF. DNA for the CDR3: TGTGCCAGCAAGGCCGGGACATCCTACACTGAAGCTTTCTTT.

In DNA form, the CDR3 reads TGCAGCGTTGATGGGACAGGGGGCGCGGAGACCCAGTACTTC. It is translated as CSVDGTGGAETQYF. This chain links TRBV29-1 with TRBJ2-5, with TRBD1 matching 12 bases. The CDR3 is 14 residues long. Germline lookup yields CDR1 SQVTM and CDR2 ANQGSEA. The trim removed 3 bases at V and 5 bases at J, leaving 4 bases unmatched.

This clone was detected once. The rearrangement uses TRBV6-1 and TRBJ1-5; 7 nucleotides align to TRBD1. The J segment lost 2 bases and the V segment lost 1 base, leaving 11 bases of the junction unmatched. Germline CDR1 MNHNS, CDR2 SASEGT. This CDR3 comprises 18 residues. The DNA of the CDR3 is TGTGCCAGCAGTGAAGTTTCCAGGGGGGAAAAGGGCAATCAGCCCCAGCATTTT. Translated, it gives CASSEVSRGEKGNQPQHF.

A remark on this clone: At one boundary the junction diverges from the germline segment, which might be a read error. The J gene is TRBJ2-7, the V gene TRBV10-3, with D perhaps matching TRBD1 (6 bases). CDR3 length: 18 amino acids. The germline gives CDR1 ENHRY, CDR2 SYGVKD. This CDR3 is CASSFYSDSHQSSYEQYF. CDR3 DNA sequence: TGTGCCAGCAGTTTCTACTCGGACAGCCATCAGAGCTCCTACGAGCAGTACTTC.

The rearrangement links TRBV5-5 to TRBJ1-1; 8 bases fit TRBD1. J was trimmed by 4 bases and V by 7 bases; bases with no gene match: 6. Germline V gene sequence: CDR1 SGHKS, CDR2 YYEKEE (reference sequence). The CDR3 sequence is 13 residues long. Here the CDR3 reads CASAGTGPTEAFF. CDR3 nucleotide sequence: TGTGCCAGCGCCGGGACAGGACCCACTGAAGCTTTCTTT.

A few counts support this clone. The chain employs TRBV4-1 and TRBJ2-2, with 11 bases identical to TRBD1. With V trimmed by 0 bases and J by 5 bases, 11 bases remained unmatched. The length of the CDR3 is 19 residues. Germline CDR1 MGHRA, CDR2 YSYEKL. The CDR3 loop is CASSQDASGTGGETGELFF. The CDR3 DNA reads as TGCGCCAGCAGCCAAGATGCGAGCGGGACAGGGGGAGAGACCGGGGAGCTGTTTTTT.

The table lists this clone with a count of one. CDR3 sequence (DNA): TGTGCCAGCAGCTTAGGGGGAGACAGGGGACTCTACGAGCAGTACTTC. Protein sequence: CASSLGGDRGLYEQYF. This chain uses TRBV7-9 with TRBJ2-5; 8 positions match TRBD1. The better agreement between TRBJ2-7 and the DNA end casts doubt on the J call. The germline V gene has CDR1 SEHNR and CDR2 FQNEAQ (reference sequence). The CDR3 has 16 amino acids.

V gene TRBV4-2 combines with J gene TRBJ1-2, with 12 bases matching TRBD1. The junction had 7 bases not matched to a gene; V was cut back by 3 bases and J by 2 bases. Germline V gene sequence: CDR1 LGHNA, CDR2 YNFKEQ. This CDR3 has 17 residues. The CDR3 DNA reads as TGTGCCAGCAGCCATACCGGGACAGGGGGCTCGAACTATGGCTACACCTTC. Residues: CASSHTGTGGSNYGYTF.

This chain connects TRBV5-4 to TRBJ2-7, with 8 bases fitting TRBD2. Germline V gene data show CDR1 as SGHNT and CDR2 as YYREEE (reference sequence). Unmatched junction bases numbered 3, after V lost 1 base and J lost 3 bases. The CDR3 consists of 14 residues. CDR3 in amino acids: CASSLSGSLYEQYF. The CDR3 DNA is TGTGCCAGCAGCTTGAGCGGGAGCCTCTACGAGCAGTACTTC.

CDR3 sequence reads: CASSHLPTGEAPNQPQHF. The DNA for the CDR3 is TGTGCCAGCAGTCATCTACCGACAGGGGAGGCCCCCAATCAGCCCCAGCATTTT. This chain links TRBV2 with TRBJ1-5, with 8 bases lining up with TRBD1. The CDR3 runs 18 residues. Germline V gives CDR1 SNHLY, CDR2 FYNNEI. V gave up 5 bases and J gave up 3 bases; unmatched junction bases: 15.

The chain couples TRBV9 to TRBJ2-2, with 9 positions matching TRBD2. The CDR3 is 18 residues long. CDR1 and CDR2 from the germline V gene are SGDLS and YYNGEE. V was pared by 0 bases and J by 4 bases, with 10 bases of the junction left unmatched. CDR3 DNA: TGTGCCAGCAGCGTAGCCGGTAGCGGGAGAGCAGGCACCGGGGAGCTGTTTTTT. Its translation is CASSVAGSGRAGTGELFF. Full variable domain (rest looked up from reference TRBV9 and TRBJ2-2): DSGVTQTPKHLITATGQRVTLRCSPRSGDLSVYWYQQSLDQGLQFLIQYYNGEERAKGNILERFSAQQFPDLHSELNLSSLELGDSALYFCASSVAGSGRAGTGELFFGEGSRLTVL.

The chain couples TRBV7-6 to TRBJ2-3, with D possibly being TRBD2 (6 bases). CDR3 length: 15 residues. Germline values: CDR1 SGHVS, CDR2 FNYEAQ. Trimming took 0 bases from V and 3 from J, leaving 10 bases between them. The CDR3 region is CASSLARGSTDTQYF. Written as DNA, the CDR3 is TGTGCCAGCAGCTTAGCGCGGGGTTCTACAGATACGCAGTATTTT.

The chain is built from TRBV19 and TRBJ2-7, with a weak D call TRBD1 (6 bases). The CDR3 runs 16 residues. Germline lookup yields CDR1 LNHDA and CDR2 SQIVND (reference sequence). Deletions cut 5 bases from V and 1 base from J, with 18 bases between. CDR3 sequence reads: CASSQYRDKGSYEQYF. The CDR3 DNA is TGTGCCAGTAGTCAATACAGGGATAAGGGGTCCTACGAGCAGTACTTC.

The V and J genes are TRBV10-1 and TRBJ1-1; D is unclear. The CDR3 is 12 residues long. With 3 bases removed from V and 6 bases from J, the gap between germline ends came to 8 bases. CDR1 and CDR2 from the germline V gene are WNHNN and SYGVQD (reference sequence). CDR3 in DNA: TGCGCCAGCAGTGACCCGTCGTCTGAAGCTTTCTTT. Translating gives CASSDPSSEAFF.

The chain carries TRBV5-1 and TRBJ2-1; 7 nucleotides agree with TRBD2. V shed 2 bases and J 3 bases; nucleotides not matched to a gene: 2. Germline CDR1 and CDR2: SGHRS and YFSETQ. The CDR3 spans 14 residues. The DNA for the CDR3 is TGCGCCAGCAGCTTCGGGGGGAGCTACAATGAGCAGTTCTTC. Translation: CASSFGGSYNEQFF.